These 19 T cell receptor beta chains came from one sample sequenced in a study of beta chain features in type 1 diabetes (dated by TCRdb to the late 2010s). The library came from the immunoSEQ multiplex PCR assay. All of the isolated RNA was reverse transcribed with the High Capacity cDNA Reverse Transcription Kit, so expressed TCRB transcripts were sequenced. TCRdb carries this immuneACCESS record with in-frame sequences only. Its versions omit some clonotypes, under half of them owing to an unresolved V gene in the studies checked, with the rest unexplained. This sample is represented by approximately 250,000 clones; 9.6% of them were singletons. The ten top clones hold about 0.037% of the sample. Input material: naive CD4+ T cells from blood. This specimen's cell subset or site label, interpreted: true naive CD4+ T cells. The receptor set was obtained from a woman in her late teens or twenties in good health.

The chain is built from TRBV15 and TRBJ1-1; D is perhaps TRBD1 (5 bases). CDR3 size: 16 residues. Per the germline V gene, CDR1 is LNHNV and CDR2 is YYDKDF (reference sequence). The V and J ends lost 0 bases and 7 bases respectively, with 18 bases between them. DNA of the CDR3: TGTGCCACCAGCAGAGATTTTTCAGGCGGGGGAGGTGAAGCTTTCTTT. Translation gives CATSRDFSGGGGEAFF.

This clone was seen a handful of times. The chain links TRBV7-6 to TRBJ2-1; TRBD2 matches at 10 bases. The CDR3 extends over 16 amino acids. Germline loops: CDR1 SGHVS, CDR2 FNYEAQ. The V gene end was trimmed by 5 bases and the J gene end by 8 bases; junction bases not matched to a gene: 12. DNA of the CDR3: TGTGCCAGCAGCCTGCAGACTAGCGGGCTACCGCATGAGCAGTTCTTC. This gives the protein CASSLQTSGLPHEQFF.

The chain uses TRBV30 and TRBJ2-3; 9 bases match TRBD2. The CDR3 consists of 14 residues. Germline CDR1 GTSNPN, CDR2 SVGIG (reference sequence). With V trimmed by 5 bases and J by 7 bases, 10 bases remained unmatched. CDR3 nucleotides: TGTGCCTGGCCCGCGGGACTAGCTCTCTATACGCAGTATTTT. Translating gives CAWPAGLALYTQYF. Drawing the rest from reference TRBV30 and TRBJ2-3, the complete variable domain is SQTIHQWPATLVQPVGSPLSLECTVEGTSNPNLYWYRQAAGRGLQLLFYSVGIGQISSEVPQNLSASRPQDRQFILSSKKLLLSDSGFYLCAWPAGLALYTQYFGPGTRLTVL.

CDR3 DNA: TGTGCCAGCAGTAGACCGGGACTAGCTTCCGAGCAGTACTTC. As protein: CASSRPGLASEQYF. The chain joins TRBV6-5 to TRBJ2-7; TRBD2 matches at 9 bases. V was pared by 5 bases and J by 6 bases, with 8 bases of the junction left unmatched. The CDR3 loop spans 14 amino acids. CDR1 is MNHEY, CDR2 SVGAGI, per germline.

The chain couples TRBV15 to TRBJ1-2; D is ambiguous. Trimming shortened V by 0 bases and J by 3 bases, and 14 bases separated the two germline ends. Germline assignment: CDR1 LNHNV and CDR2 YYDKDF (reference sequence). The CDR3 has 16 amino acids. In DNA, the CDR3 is TGTGCCACCAGCAGAGATCATACGAGACAAGACTATGGCTACACCTTC. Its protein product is CATSRDHTRQDYGYTF. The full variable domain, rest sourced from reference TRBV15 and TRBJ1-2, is DAMVIQNPRYQVTQFGKPVTLSCSQTLNHNVMYWYQQKSSQAPKLLFHYYDKDFNNEADTPDNFQSRRPNTSFCFLDIRSPGLGDTAMYLCATSRDHTRQDYGYTFGSGTRLTVV.

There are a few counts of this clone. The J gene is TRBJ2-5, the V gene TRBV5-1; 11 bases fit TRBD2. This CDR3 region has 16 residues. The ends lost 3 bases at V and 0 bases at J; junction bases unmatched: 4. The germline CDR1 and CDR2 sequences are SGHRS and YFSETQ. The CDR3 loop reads CASSYPTSGNQETQYF. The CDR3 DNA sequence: TGCGCCAGCAGCTACCCGACTAGCGGGAACCAAGAGACCCAGTACTTC.

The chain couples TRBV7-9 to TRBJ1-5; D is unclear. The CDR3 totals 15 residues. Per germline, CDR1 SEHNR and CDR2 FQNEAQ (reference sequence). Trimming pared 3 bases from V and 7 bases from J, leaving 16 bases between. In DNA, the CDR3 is TGTGCCAGCAGCTTCGACGGGAACATGGGGCAGCCCCAGCATTTT. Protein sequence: CASSFDGNMGQPQHF.

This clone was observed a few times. CDR3 in amino acids: CASSEAGGANQPQHF. The CDR3 DNA follows: TGTGCCAGCAGTGAGGCAGGGGGCGCGAATCAGCCCCAGCATTTT. This rearrangement joins TRBV6-1 to TRBJ1-5; 8 bases are a match to TRBD1. Germline assignment: CDR1 MNHNS and CDR2 SASEGT. The ends lost 3 bases at V and 4 bases at J; junction bases unmatched: 5. The CDR3 is 15 residues long.

As DNA, the CDR3 is TGTGCCAGCAGTTACCTCACAGGGGATCAGCCCCAGCATTTT. Translating gives CASSYLTGDQPQHF. V and J are TRBV6-6 and TRBJ1-5, with 7 bases identical to TRBD1. This CDR3 region has 14 residues. The V gene's germline CDR1 is MNHNY and CDR2 SVGAGI (reference sequence). The trim removed 2 bases at V and 5 bases at J, leaving 3 bases unmatched.

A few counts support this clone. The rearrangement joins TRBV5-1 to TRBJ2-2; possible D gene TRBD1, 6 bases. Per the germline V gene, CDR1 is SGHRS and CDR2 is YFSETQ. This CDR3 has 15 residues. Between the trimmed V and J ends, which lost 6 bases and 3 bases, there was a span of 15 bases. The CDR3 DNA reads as TGCGCCAGCACCGTTCAGGGGTTGGACACCGGGGAGCTGTTTTTT. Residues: CASTVQGLDTGELFF.

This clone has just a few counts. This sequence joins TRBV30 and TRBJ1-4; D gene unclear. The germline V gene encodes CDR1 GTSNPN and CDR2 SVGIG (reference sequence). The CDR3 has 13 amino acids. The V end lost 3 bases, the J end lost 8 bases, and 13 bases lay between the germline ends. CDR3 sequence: CAWSGGLREKLFF. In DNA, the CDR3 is TGTGCCTGGAGCGGAGGGTTGAGGGAAAAACTGTTTTTT.

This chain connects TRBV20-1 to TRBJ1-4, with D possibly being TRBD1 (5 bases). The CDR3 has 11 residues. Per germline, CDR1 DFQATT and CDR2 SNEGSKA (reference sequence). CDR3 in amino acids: CSATGGEKLFF. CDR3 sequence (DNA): TGCAGCGCAACCGGGGGGGAAAAACTGTTTTTT.

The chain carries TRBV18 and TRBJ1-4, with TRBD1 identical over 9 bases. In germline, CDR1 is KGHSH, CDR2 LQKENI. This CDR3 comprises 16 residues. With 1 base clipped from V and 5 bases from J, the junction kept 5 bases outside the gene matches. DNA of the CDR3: TGTGCCAGCTCACCACAGGGGACAGGGCGCAATGAAAAACTGTTTTTT. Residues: CASSPQGTGRNEKLFF.

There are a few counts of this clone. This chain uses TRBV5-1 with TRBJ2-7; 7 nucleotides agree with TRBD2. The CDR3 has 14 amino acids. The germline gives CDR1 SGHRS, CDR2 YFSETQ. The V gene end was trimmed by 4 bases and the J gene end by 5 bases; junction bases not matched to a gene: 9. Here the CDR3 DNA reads TGCGCCAGCAGCCCCGAACTAGCGCACCACGAGCAGTACTTC. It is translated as CASSPELAHHEQYF.

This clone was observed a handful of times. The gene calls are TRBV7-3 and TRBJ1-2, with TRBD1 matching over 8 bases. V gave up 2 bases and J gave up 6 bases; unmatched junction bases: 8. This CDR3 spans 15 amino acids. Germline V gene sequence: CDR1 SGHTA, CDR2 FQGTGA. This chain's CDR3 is CASSLSGDRQHGYTF. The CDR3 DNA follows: TGTGCCAGCAGCTTATCCGGGGACAGGCAACATGGCTACACCTTC.

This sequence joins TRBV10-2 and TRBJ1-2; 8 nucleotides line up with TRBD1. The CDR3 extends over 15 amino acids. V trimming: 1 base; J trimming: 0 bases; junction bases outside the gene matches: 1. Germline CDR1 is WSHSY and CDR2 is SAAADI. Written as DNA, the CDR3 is TGCGCCAGCAGTGAGTTGGGACAGGCTAACTATGGCTACACCTTC. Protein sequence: CASSELGQANYGYTF.

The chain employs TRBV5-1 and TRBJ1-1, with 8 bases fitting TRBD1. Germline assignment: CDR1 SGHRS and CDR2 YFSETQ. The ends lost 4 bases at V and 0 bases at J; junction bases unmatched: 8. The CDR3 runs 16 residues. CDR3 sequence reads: CASSLGTGQMNTEAFF. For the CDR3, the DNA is TGCGCCAGCAGCCTCGGGACAGGTCAGATGAACACTGAAGCTTTCTTT.

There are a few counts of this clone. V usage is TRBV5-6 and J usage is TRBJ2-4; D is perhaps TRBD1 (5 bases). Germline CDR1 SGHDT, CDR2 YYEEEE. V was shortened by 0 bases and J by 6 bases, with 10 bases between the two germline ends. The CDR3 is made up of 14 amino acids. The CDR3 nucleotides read TGTGCCAGCAGCTTGGCTGACAGCGTAAACATTCAGTACTTC. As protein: CASSLADSVNIQYF.

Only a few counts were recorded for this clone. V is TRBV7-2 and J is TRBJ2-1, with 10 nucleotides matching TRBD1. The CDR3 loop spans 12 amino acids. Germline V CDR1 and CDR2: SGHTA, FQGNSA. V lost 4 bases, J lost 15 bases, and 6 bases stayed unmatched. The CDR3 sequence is CASSSSGTGAFF. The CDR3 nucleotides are TGTGCCAGCAGCTCCTCCGGGACAGGGGCGTTCTTC.